These 4 T cell receptor beta chains originate from one sample sequenced in a study of T cells in Graves' hyperthyroidism and ophthalmopathy. Amplification targeted TCR beta CDR3 regions from RNA transcripts. Initially, a first-round RT-PCR of the TCR CDR3 employed the HTBI primer set. MiXCR, applied by TCRdb to the multiplex PCR reads, yields one record per CDR3 protein. The sample carries about 570,000 distinct CDR3 sequences, about 43% recorded once. The sequenced sample was peripheral blood or thyroid tissue (not recorded which). The source of these receptors is an adult woman with Graves' disease, either hyperthyroidism or ophthalmopathy (not recorded which).

The sample holds many counts of this clonotype. Because the CDR3's place on the DNA is in doubt, the DNA is left out and the CDR3 is given as listed by TCRdb. The chain combines TRBV7-9 with TRBJ1-1. The CDR3 comprises 12 residues, both ends counted. CDR1 is SEHNR, CDR2 FQNEAQ, per germline (reference sequence). The CDR3 protein is CASTSGLTEAFF.

This clonotype has ten or more counts. This chain uses TRBV9 with TRBJ1-1, with TRBD1 matching over 7 bases. Germline trimming cut 4 bases from V and 5 bases from J; bases unmatched to any gene: 8. This CDR3 region has 14 residues. The germline gives CDR1 SGDLS, CDR2 YYNGEE. The DNA of the CDR3 is TGTGCCAGCAGCCTCCAACAGGGGACTACTGAAGCTTTCTTT. It encodes CASSLQQGTTEAFF.

The chain combines TRBV6-5 with TRBJ1-2; 8 positions match TRBD1. V shed 0 bases and J 4 bases; nucleotides not matched to a gene: 10. Germline CDR1 reads MNHEY; CDR2 reads SVGAGI. This CDR3 has 17 residues. CDR3 nucleotide sequence: TGTGCCAGCAGTTACTCATCATCCGGGACAGGTGGCTATGGCTACACCTTC. As protein: CASSYSSSGTGGYGYTF.

The CDR3 sequence: CASQGAGEKLFF. The CDR3, as DNA: TGTGCTTCACAGGGGGCCGGTGAAAAACTGTTTTTT. V and J are TRBV7-6 and TRBJ1-4; TRBD1 agrees at 9 bases. Germline-derived CDR1 and CDR2 are SGHVS and FNYEAQ. CDR3 size: 12 residues.